This T cell receptor (beta chain) was profiled in a study of vaccination and CD4 T cells after COVID-19. Study-wide context: SARS-CoV-2, HCoV-NL63, HCoV-OC43 and HCoV-229E supplied the overlapping spike peptides used to stimulate cells.

Germline CDR1 reads KGHSH; CDR2 reads LQKENI. The CDR3 covers 14 residues. V shed 3 bases, J shed 4 bases, and the junction held 4 bases outside the gene matches. The treatment here: approximately 10-day PBMC culture with coronavirus spike peptide pools or control peptides (ViraFEST assay). According to the study, CD4+ T cells from the unexposed donor were gathered ahead of the COVID-19 pandemic (2011-2018). In the case of this clonotype: Its antigen is currently unknown.

The study sequenced cultured CD4+ T cell DNA using the Oncomine TCR Beta short-read assay. TCRdb redid the calling of the PCR reads with MiXCR, one entry per CDR3 protein. The table records approximately 6,000 distinct CDR3 sequences, roughly 44% of them present only once. The sample was CD4+ T cells from blood, cultured in vitro. The clonotype was recovered from a human donor in good health. The chain carries TRBV18 and TRBJ2-5; TRBD2 agrees at 8 bases. The CDR3 DNA is TGTGCCAGCTCACCGGGACTAGACGCAGAGACCCAGTACTTC. Translating it yields CASSPGLDAETQYF.